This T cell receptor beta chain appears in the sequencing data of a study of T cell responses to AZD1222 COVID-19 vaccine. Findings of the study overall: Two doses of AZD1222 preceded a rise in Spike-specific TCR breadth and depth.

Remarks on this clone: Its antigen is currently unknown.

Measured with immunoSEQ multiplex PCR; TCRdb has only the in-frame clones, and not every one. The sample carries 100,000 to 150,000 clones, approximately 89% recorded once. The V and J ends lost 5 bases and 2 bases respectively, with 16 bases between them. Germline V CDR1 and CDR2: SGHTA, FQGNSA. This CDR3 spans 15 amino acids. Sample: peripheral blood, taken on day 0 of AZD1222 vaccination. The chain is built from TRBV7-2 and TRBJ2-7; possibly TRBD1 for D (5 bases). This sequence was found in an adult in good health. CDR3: CASSPQYDSTYEQYF. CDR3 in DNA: TGTGCCAGCAGCCCCCAATACGACAGCACCTACGAGCAGTACTTC. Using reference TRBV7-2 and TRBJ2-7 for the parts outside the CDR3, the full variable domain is GAGVSQSPSNKVTEKGKDVELRCDPISGHTALYWYRQSLGQGLEFLIYFQGNSAPDKSGLPSDRFSAERTGGSVSTLTIQRTQQEDSAVYLCASSPQYDSTYEQYFGPGTRLTVT.